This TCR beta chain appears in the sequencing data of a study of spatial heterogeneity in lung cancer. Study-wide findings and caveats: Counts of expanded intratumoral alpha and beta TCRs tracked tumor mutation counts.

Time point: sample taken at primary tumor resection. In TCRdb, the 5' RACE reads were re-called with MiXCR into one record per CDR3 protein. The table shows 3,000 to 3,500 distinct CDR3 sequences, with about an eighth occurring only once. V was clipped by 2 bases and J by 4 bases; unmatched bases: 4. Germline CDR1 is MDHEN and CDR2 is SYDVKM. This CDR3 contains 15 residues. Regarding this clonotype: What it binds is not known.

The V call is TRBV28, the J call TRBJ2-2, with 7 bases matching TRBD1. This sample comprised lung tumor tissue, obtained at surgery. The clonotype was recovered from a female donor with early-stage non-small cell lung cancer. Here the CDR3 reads CASSLEGAGTGELFF. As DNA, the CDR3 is TGTGCCAGCAGTTTAGAGGGGGCAGGCACCGGGGAGCTGTTTTTT.